One sample yielded the 24 T cell receptor beta chains listed below, sequenced in a study of T cells after yellow fever vaccination. One entry per CDR3 protein results from TCRdb running MiXCR on the 5' RACE reads. The data show 120,000 or so distinct CDR3 sequences, about 8.4% seen once. The material was CD8+ T cells sorted from PBMCs, obtained on the day of the yellow fever booster vaccination. The receptors shown here come from a man between 18 and 35 years old who received the YFV17D yellow fever vaccine.

This clonotype was detected many times. V and J are TRBV4-1 and TRBJ2-4, with TRBD1 matching 7 bases. The germline V gene encodes CDR1 MGHRA and CDR2 YSYEKL. The length of the CDR3 is 17 residues. Trimming took 1 base from V and 3 from J; bases not matched to a gene: 9. CDR3 coding DNA: TGCGCCAGCAGCCAAGGGCCCGCAGGGGGAGACAAAAACATTCAGTACTTC. Translated: CASSQGPAGGDKNIQYF.

As regards this clonotype: The CDR3 ends on some other residue instead of the conserved phenylalanine or tryptophan, so this is likely a read error. The chain links TRBV27 to TRBJ1-6; 9 bases line up with TRBD1. Trimming cost V 5 bases and J 7 bases; bases outside gene matches: 3. CDR1 and CDR2 (germline): MNHEY, SMNVEV (reference sequence). This CDR3 comprises 14 residues. The DNA for the CDR3 is TGTGCCAGCAGTCTCGGACAGGGGAATTCACCCCTCCACTCT. This codes for CASSLGQGNSPLHS.

The V call is TRBV4-1, the J call TRBJ2-7; D gene unclear. From germline, CDR1 is MGHRA and CDR2 YSYEKL. The CDR3 spans 14 residues. V was clipped by 0 bases and J by 1 base, with 7 bases between them. The CDR3 spells CASSQESHSYEQYV. In nucleotides, the CDR3 is TGCGCCAGCAGCCAAGAAAGCCATTCCTACGAGCAGTACGTC.

This clonotype is a singleton in its sample. The rearrangement uses TRBV6-5 and TRBJ2-1; 8 bases are a match to TRBD2. The CDR3 extends over 16 amino acids. Germline lookup yields CDR1 MNHEY and CDR2 SVGAGI. The junction had 21 bases not matched to a gene; V was cut back by 6 bases and J by 14 bases. Here the CDR3 DNA reads TGTGCCAGCAGCCCCACGGGAGGGAAAGTGCGAGGGGAGGAGTTCTTC. Its translation is CASSPTGGKVRGEEFF.

The chain employs TRBV4-1 and TRBJ2-1; 9 bases agree with TRBD1. This CDR3 spans 15 amino acids. Trimming at V came to 7 bases and at J to 6 bases, leaving 10 bases not matched to a gene. Germline loops: CDR1 MGHRA, CDR2 YSYEKL. CDR3 protein: CASTSGQGLGNEQFF. CDR3 sequence (DNA): TGCGCCAGCACCAGTGGACAGGGGTTAGGCAATGAGCAGTTCTTC.

V usage is TRBV12-3 or TRBV12-4 and J usage is TRBJ2-2; TRBD2 aligns across 8 bases. The CDR3 is 17 amino acids. Germline trimming cut 5 bases from V and 1 base from J; bases unmatched to any gene: 9. Here the CDR3 DNA reads TGTGCCAGCAGTCAACACGGGGGGGGCCGGAACACCGGGGAGCTGTTTTTT. It specifies CASSQHGGGRNTGELFF.

The sample holds many counts of this clonotype. The chain employs TRBV25-1 and TRBJ1-1; D is ambiguous. Germline V lookup: CDR1 MGHDK, CDR2 SYGVNS. V was shortened by 4 bases and J by 1 base, with 4 bases between the two germline ends. The CDR3 covers 12 residues. Here the CDR3 reads CASSAGNTEAFF. CDR3 DNA sequence: TGTGCCAGCAGTGCGGGGAACACTGAAGCTTTCTTT.

The chain links TRBV6-6 to TRBJ2-3; D uncertain. Trimming removed 5 bases at V and 5 bases at J, with 14 bases between. CDR3 length equals 14 residues. CDR1 is MNHNY, CDR2 SVGAGI, per germline (reference sequence). The DNA of the CDR3 is TGTGCCAGCAGTACCTACGGGCCAAGAGATACGCAGTATTTT. It translates to CASSTYGPRDTQYF.

The chain carries TRBV20-1 and TRBJ2-6, with a possible D match to TRBD2 (6 bases). In germline, CDR1 is DFQATT, CDR2 SNEGSKA (reference sequence). The CDR3 contains 16 residues. Trimming cost V 0 bases and J 0 bases, with 9 bases left between them. DNA of the CDR3: TGCAGTGCTAGAGATCGGGGGATCTCTGGGGCCAACGTCCTGACTTTC. Translated: CSARDRGISGANVLTF.

The chain links TRBV4-2 to TRBJ2-1, with D perhaps TRBD2 (5 bases). Germline V gives CDR1 LGHNA, CDR2 YNFKEQ. V was shortened by 3 bases and J by 8 bases, with 11 bases between the two germline ends. CDR3 size: 13 residues. The CDR3 region is CASSHTTGDEQFF. The CDR3, as DNA: TGTGCCAGCAGCCATACTACCGGGGATGAGCAGTTCTTC.

The sample holds a few counts of this clonotype. The chain carries TRBV4-1 and TRBJ2-1, with a tentative D call TRBD1 (6 bases). From germline, CDR1 is MGHRA and CDR2 YSYEKL. V lost 1 base, J lost 3 bases, and 10 bases lay in between. The CDR3 length is 15 residues. The DNA for the CDR3 is TGCGCCAGCAGCCAAGTTTCCAGGGGCTACAATGAGCAGTTCTTC. It translates to CASSQVSRGYNEQFF.

V usage is TRBV9 and J usage is TRBJ2-7; D possibly corresponds to TRBD1 (6 bases). The CDR3 has 14 amino acids. Looked up from germline, CDR1 is SGDLS and CDR2 is YYNGEE. V lost 3 bases to trimming and J lost 4 bases, with 14 bases between them. CDR3 nucleotides: TGTGCCAGCAGCGCCCCGGGACACACATACGAGCAGTACGTC. Its protein product is CASSAPGHTYEQYV.

This clonotype was observed a handful of times. CDR3 coding DNA: TGTGCTAGTGGTTTCGCTCTGGACAGGGGACGCCACTATGGCTACACCTTC. This encodes CASGFALDRGRHYGYTF. J is TRBJ1-2 and V is TRBV12-5, with 9 bases lining up with TRBD1. V trimming: 3 bases; J trimming: 3 bases; junction bases outside the gene matches: 11. The CDR3 runs 17 residues. Germline CDR1 and CDR2: LGHNT and FRNRAP. Looking up the rest from reference TRBV12-5 and TRBJ1-2 gives the full variable domain: DARVTQTPRHKVTEMGQEVTMRCQPILGHNTVFWYRQTMMQGLELLAYFRNRAPLDDSGMPKDRFSAEMPDATLATLKIQPSEPRDSAVYFCASGFALDRGRHYGYTFGSGTRLTVV.

This chain joins TRBV6-6 and TRBJ2-1, with 8 bases that match TRBD1. Germline V CDR1 and CDR2: MNHNY, SVGAGI (reference sequence). The CDR3 extends over 19 amino acids. J was trimmed by 4 bases and V by 7 bases; bases with no gene match: 21. The CDR3, as DNA: TGTGCCAGCACCCCAAGTCTAGTTATCGGGACAGGATTATACAATGAGCAGTTCTTC. The encoded protein is CASTPSLVIGTGLYNEQFF.

The rearrangement links TRBV11-2 to TRBJ2-2; no clear D gene. This CDR3 spans 12 amino acids. CDR1 and CDR2 (germline): SGHAT, FQNNGV. The V end lost 2 bases, the J end lost 6 bases, and 4 bases lay between the germline ends. DNA of the CDR3: TGTGCCAGCAGCTTAACCCCCGGGGAGCTGTTTTTT. Translated: CASSLTPGELFF.

This clonotype was seen a few times. The chain joins TRBV7-2 to TRBJ2-5, with D possibly TRBD2 on 5 matching bases. Deletions cut 4 bases from V and 5 bases from J, with 17 bases between. From germline, CDR1 is SGHTA and CDR2 FQGNSA. This CDR3 contains 15 residues. CDR3 amino acids: CASSSDTRTAETQYF. CDR3 sequence (DNA): TGTGCCAGCAGCTCCGACACTAGGACTGCGGAGACCCAGTACTTC.

Only a few counts were recorded for this clonotype. The rearrangement joins TRBV15 to TRBJ2-1; TRBD2 agrees at 7 bases. V shed 8 bases and J 4 bases; nucleotides not matched to a gene: 8. The CDR3 length is 14 residues. CDR1 is LNHNV and CDR2 is YYDKDF in the germline V gene (reference sequence). The chain's CDR3 is CATSGASGYNEQFF. The CDR3 DNA is TGTGCCACCTCCGGGGCTAGCGGATACAATGAGCAGTTCTTC.

This chain links TRBV6-6 with TRBJ2-1; 10 bases match TRBD2. Germline loops: CDR1 MNHNY, CDR2 SVGAGI (reference sequence). J lost 9 bases, V lost 2 bases, and 7 bases had no gene match. This CDR3 is 15 amino acids long. The CDR3 here is CASSYPSERGGEQFF. The CDR3 DNA reads as TGTGCCAGCAGTTACCCAAGCGAGCGGGGGGGTGAGCAGTTCTTC.

This clonotype came up a few times. J is TRBJ1-1 and V is TRBV6-1; D not resolved. CDR3 length: 14 amino acids. The V end lost 6 bases, the J end lost 4 bases, and 15 bases lay between the germline ends. Per the germline V gene, CDR1 is MNHNS and CDR2 is SASEGT. The CDR3 loop reads CASSPREGVTEAFF. Here the CDR3 DNA reads TGTGCCAGCAGCCCTAGAGAAGGAGTCACTGAAGCTTTCTTT.

This clonotype occurred once. The chain employs TRBV6-5 and TRBJ1-2; TRBD1 matches at 8 bases. The germline gives CDR1 MNHEY, CDR2 SVGAGI. The CDR3 is 13 amino acids. The trim removed 5 bases at V and 6 bases at J, leaving 5 bases unmatched. The CDR3 sequence: CASSLQGANGYTF. The CDR3 DNA follows: TGTGCCAGCAGTCTCCAGGGGGCTAATGGCTACACCTTC.

This clonotype showed up many times. V gene TRBV6-6 combines with J gene TRBJ2-5; perhaps TRBD2 as D (6 bases). V was clipped by 4 bases and J by 2 bases, with 8 bases between them. There are 13 residues in the CDR3. Germline V gene lookup returns CDR1 MNHNY and CDR2 SVGAGI (reference sequence). The CDR3 DNA reads as TGTGCCAGCAGTTCGGGGGTACAAGAGACCCAGTACTTC. As protein: CASSSGVQETQYF.

The chain carries TRBV11-2 and TRBJ2-1; the match to TRBD2 covers 12 bases. V shed 4 bases and J 0 bases; nucleotides not matched to a gene: 13. This CDR3 has 20 amino acids. Germline lookup yields CDR1 SGHAT and CDR2 FQNNGV. As DNA, the CDR3 is TGTGCCAGCAGCTCGACTAGCGGGGGCCGTAGGATTATCTCCTACAATGAGCAGTTCTTC. Protein product: CASSSTSGGRRIISYNEQFF.

This clonotype was recorded at least ten times. The chain joins TRBV29-1 to TRBJ2-1; 8 positions match TRBD1. The CDR3 sequence is 15 residues long. V gave up 0 bases and J gave up 8 bases; unmatched junction bases: 9. Germline CDR1 is SQVTM and CDR2 is ANQGSEA. CDR3 DNA: TGCAGCGTTGAAGACGGGGACAGGCCCCTCGATGAGCAGTTCTTC. This encodes CSVEDGDRPLDEQFF.

This clonotype was detected only a few times. The chain uses TRBV7-9 and TRBJ2-7; D is perhaps TRBD1 or TRBD2 (5 bases each). The V end lost 6 bases, the J end lost 7 bases, and 16 bases lay between the germline ends. Germline CDR1 is SEHNR and CDR2 is FQNEAQ (reference sequence). This CDR3 spans 13 amino acids. CDR3 protein: CASSRSRDREQYV. For the CDR3, the DNA is TGTGCCAGCAGTCGCTCCCGGGACCGAGAGCAGTACGTC.